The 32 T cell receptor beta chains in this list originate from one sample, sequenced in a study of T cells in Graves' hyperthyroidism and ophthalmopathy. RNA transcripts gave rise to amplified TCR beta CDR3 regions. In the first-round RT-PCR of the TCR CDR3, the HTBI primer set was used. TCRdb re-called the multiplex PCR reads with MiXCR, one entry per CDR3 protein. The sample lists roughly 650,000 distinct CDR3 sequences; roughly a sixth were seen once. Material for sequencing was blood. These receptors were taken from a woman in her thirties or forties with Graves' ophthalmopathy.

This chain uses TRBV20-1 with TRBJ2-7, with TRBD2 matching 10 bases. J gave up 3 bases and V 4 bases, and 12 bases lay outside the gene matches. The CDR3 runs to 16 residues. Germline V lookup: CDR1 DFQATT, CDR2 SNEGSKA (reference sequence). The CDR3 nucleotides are TGCAGTGCTATGGGACTAGCGTTATACCCCCTCTACGAGCAGTACTTC. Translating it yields CSAMGLALYPLYEQYF.

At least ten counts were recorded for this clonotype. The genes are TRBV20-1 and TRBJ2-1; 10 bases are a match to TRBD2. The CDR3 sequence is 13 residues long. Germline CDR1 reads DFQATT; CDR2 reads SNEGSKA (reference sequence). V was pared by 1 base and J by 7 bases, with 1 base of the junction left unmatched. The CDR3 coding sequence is TGCAGTGCTAGAGTACTAGCGGGAAATGAGCAGTTCTTC. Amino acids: CSARVLAGNEQFF.

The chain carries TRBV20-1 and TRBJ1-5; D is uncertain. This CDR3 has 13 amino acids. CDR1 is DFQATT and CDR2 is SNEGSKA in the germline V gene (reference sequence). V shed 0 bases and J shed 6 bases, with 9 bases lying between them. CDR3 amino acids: CSARDTSSQPQHF. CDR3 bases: TGCAGTGCTAGAGATACATCGAGTCAGCCCCAGCATTTT.

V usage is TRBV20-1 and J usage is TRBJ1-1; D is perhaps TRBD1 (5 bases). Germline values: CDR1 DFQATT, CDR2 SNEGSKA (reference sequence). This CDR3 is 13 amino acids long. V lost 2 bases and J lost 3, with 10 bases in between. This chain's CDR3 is CSARQGSDTEAFF. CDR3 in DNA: TGCAGTGCTAGACAGGGATCGGACACTGAAGCTTTCTTT.

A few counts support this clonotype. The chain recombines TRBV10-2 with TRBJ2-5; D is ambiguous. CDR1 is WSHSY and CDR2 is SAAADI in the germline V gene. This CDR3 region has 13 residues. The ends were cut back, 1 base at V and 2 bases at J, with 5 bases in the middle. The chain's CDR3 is CASSEWVQETQYF. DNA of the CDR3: TGCGCCAGCAGTGAGTGGGTACAAGAGACCCAGTACTTC.

The CDR3 DNA reads as TGTGCCAGCAGAATTGCGGGGGGCAATCAGCCCCAGCATTTT. This codes for CASRIAGGNQPQHF. The chain is built from TRBV12-3 or TRBV12-4 and TRBJ1-5; D is possibly TRBD1 (5 bases). The CDR3 covers 14 residues. Trimming pared 6 bases from V and 2 bases from J, leaving 11 bases between.

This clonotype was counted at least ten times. The DNA of the CDR3 is TGTGCCAGCAGCCAAGTCCCAGGCCCCTACGAGCAGTACTTC. This translates into CASSQVPGPYEQYF. This rearrangement joins TRBV3-1 to TRBJ2-7; no firm D call. The CDR3 length is 14 residues. Trimming left V 1 base short and J 2 bases short, with 9 bases between. The germline V gene has CDR1 LGHDT and CDR2 YNNKEL (reference sequence).

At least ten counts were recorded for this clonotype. CDR3 region: CASSTSGQDNQPQHF. CDR3 DNA: TGCGCCAGCAGTACCTCGGGACAGGATAATCAGCCCCAGCATTTT. The chain has TRBV5-1 and TRBJ1-5; 8 positions agree with TRBD1. CDR1 and CDR2 from the germline V gene are SGHRS and YFSETQ. The trim removed 5 bases at V and 4 bases at J, leaving 8 bases unmatched. The CDR3 extends over 15 amino acids.

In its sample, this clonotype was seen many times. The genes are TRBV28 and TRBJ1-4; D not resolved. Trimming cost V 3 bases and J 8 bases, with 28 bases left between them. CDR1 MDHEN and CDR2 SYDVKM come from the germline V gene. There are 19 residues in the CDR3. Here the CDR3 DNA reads TGTGCCAGCAGTTTTGGTTTTGGAGTTGGGTCCCTCCCGCAGGAAAAACTGTTTTTT. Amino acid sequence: CASSFGFGVGSLPQEKLFF.

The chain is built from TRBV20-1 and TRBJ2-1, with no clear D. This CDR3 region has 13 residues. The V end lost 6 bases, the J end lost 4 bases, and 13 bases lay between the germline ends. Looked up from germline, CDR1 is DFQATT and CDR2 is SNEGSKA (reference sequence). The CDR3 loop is CSAPSDQYNEQFF. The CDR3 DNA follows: TGCAGTGCGCCTTCTGATCAATACAATGAGCAGTTCTTC.

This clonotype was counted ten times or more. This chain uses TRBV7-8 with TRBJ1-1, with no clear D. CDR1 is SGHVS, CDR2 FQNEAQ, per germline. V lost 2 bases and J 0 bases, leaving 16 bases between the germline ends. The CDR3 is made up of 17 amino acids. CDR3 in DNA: TGTGCCAGCAGCTTATCTGCGAGGGTTTTGATGAACACTGAAGCTTTCTTT. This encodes CASSLSARVLMNTEAFF.

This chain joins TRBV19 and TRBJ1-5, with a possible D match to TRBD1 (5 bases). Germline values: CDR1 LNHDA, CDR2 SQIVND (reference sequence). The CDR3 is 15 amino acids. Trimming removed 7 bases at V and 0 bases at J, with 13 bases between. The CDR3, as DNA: TGTGCCAGTACCATACGGACATATAGCAATCAGCCCCAGCATTTT. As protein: CASTIRTYSNQPQHF. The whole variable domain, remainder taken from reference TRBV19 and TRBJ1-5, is DGGITQSPKYLFRKEGQNVTLSCEQNLNHDAMYWYRQDPGQGLRLIYYSQIVNDFQKGDIAEGYSVSREKKESFPLTVTSAQKNPTAFYLCASTIRTYSNQPQHFGDGTRLSIL.

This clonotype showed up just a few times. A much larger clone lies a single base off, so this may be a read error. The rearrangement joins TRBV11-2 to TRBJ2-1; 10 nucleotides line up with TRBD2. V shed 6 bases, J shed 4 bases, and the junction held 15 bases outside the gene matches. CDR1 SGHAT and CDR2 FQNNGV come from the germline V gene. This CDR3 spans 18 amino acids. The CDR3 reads CASRKGLARALGYNEQFF. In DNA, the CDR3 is TGTGCCAGCAGAAAGGGACTAGCGAGGGCACTCGGATACAATGAGCAGTTCTTC.

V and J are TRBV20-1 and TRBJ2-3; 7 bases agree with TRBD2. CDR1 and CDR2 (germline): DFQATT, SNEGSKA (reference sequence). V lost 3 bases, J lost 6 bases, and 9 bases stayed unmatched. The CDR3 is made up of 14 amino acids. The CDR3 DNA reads TGCAGTGCTAGTTGGAGGGAGGGCGGTGATACGCAGTATTTT. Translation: CSASWREGGDTQYF.

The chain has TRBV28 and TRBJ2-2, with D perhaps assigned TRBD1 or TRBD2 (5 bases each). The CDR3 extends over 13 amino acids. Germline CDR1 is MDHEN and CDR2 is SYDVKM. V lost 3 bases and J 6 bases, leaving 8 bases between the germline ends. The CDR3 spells CASSFLGAGELFF. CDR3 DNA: TGTGCCAGCAGTTTTTTGGGGGCCGGGGAGCTGTTTTTT. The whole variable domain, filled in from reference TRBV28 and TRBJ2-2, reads DVKVTQSSRYLVKRTGEKVFLECVQDMDHENMFWYRQDPGLGLRLIYFSYDVKMKEKGDIPEGYSVSREKKERFSLILESASTNQTSMYLCASSFLGAGELFFGEGSRLTVL.

CDR3 coding DNA: TGTGCCAACAGCTCATGGACAGGCATGAACACTGAAGCTTTCTTT. Translated: CANSSWTGMNTEAFF. The rearrangement uses TRBV12-3 or TRBV12-4 and TRBJ1-1, with 7 bases identical to TRBD1. The CDR3 is 15 amino acids. V trimming: 10 bases; J trimming: 0 bases; junction bases outside the gene matches: 11.

The CDR3: CASSLLPGPRRYF. Written as DNA, the CDR3 is TGTGCCAGCAGTTTACTTCCGGGCCCCCGTCGGTACTTC. The rearrangement links TRBV28 to TRBJ2-5; no firm D call. Germline CDR1 and CDR2: MDHEN and SYDVKM. Deletions cut 2 bases from V and 13 bases from J, with 17 bases between. This CDR3 has 13 amino acids.

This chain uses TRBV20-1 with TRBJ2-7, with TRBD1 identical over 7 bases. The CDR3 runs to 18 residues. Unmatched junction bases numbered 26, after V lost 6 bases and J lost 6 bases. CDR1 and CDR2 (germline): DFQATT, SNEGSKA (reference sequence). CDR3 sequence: CSAPIIPTGYYSPGEQYF. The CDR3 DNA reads TGCAGTGCCCCGATTATCCCGACAGGGTACTATTCCCCTGGCGAGCAGTACTTC.

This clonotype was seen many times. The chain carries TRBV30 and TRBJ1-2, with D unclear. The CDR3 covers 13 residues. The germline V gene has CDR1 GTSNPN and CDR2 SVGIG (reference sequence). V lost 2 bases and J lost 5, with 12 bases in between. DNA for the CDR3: TGTGCCTGGAGTAGGGTGGGTCTATATGGCTACACCTTC. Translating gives CAWSRVGLYGYTF.

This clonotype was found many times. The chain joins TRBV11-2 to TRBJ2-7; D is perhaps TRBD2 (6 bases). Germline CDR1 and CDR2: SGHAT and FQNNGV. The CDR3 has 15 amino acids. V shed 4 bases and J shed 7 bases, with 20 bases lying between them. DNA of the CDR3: TGTGCCAGCAGCTCCCATGGCGGGGTTCGGGGGGAGCAGTACTTC. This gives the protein CASSSHGGVRGEQYF.

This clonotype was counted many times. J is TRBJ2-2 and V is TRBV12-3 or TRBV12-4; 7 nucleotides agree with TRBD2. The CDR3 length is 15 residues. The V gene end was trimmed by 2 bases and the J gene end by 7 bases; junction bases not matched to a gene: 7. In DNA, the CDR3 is TGTGCCAGCAGTTTAAGCGGGGCCTATGGCGGGGAGCTGTTTTTT. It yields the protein CASSLSGAYGGELFF.

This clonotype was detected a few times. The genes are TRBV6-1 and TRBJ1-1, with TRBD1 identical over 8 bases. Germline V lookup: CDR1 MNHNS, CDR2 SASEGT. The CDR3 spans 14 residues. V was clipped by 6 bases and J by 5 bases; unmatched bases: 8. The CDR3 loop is CASREQGEWTEAFF. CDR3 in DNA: TGTGCCAGCAGGGAACAGGGGGAGTGGACTGAAGCTTTCTTT.

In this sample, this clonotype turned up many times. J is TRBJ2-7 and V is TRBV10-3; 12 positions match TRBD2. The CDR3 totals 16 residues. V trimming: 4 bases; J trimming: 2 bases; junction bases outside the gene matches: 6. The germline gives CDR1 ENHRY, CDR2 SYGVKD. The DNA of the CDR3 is TGTGCCATCAGTGCGGGACTAGCGGGCCAAACCTACGAGCAGTACTTC. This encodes CAISAGLAGQTYEQYF.

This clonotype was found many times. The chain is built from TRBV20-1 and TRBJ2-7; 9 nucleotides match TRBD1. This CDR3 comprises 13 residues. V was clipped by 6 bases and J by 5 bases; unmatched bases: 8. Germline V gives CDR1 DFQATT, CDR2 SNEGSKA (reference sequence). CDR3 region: CSAENRGPDEQYF. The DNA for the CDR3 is TGCAGTGCAGAAAACAGGGGGCCCGACGAGCAGTACTTC.

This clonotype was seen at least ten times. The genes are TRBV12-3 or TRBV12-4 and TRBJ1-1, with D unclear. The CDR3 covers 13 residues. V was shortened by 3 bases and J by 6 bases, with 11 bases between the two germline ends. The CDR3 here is CASSFNGDAEAFF. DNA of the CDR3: TGTGCCAGCAGTTTTAACGGTGACGCTGAAGCTTTCTTT.

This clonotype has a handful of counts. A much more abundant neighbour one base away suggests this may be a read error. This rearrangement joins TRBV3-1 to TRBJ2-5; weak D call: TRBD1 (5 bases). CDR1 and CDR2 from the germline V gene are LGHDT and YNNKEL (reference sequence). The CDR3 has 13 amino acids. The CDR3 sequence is CANSQQVQETQYF. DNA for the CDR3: TGTGCCAACAGCCAACAGGTACAAGAGACCCAGTACTTC.

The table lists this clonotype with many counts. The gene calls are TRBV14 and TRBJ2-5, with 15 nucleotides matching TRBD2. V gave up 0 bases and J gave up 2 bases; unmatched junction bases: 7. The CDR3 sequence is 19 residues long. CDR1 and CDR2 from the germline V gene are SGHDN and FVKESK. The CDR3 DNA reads TGTGCCAGCAGCCAAGACCGGGGACTAGCGGGGGGTCAGCAAGAGACCCAGTACTTC. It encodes CASSQDRGLAGGQQETQYF.

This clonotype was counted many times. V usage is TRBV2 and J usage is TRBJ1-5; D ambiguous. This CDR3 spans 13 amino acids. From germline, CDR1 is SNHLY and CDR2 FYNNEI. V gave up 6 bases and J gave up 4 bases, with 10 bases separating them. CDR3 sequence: CASRGFRNQPQHF. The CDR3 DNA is TGTGCCAGCAGGGGTTTCAGAAATCAGCCCCAGCATTTT.

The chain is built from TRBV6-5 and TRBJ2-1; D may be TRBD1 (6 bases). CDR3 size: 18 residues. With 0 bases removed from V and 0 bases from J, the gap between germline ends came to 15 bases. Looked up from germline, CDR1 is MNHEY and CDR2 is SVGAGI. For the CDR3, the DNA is TGTGCCAGCAGTTACTCGTCGGGACACTCTAGCTCCTACAATGAGCAGTTCTTC. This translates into CASSYSSGHSSSYNEQFF.

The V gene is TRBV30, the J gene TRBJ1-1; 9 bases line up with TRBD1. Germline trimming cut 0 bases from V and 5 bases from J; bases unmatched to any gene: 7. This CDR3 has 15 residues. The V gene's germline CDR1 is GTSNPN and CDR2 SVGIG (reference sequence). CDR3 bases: TGTGCCTGGAGTGTACAAGGGACAGGGTGGACTGAAGCTTTCTTT. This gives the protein CAWSVQGTGWTEAFF.

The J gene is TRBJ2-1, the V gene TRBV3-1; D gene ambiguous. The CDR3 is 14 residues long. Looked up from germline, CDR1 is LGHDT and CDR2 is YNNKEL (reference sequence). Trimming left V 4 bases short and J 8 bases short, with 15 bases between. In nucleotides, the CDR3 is TGTGCCAGCAGCCCGTCGGTAGGGTTCGATGAGCAGTTCTTC. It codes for CASSPSVGFDEQFF.

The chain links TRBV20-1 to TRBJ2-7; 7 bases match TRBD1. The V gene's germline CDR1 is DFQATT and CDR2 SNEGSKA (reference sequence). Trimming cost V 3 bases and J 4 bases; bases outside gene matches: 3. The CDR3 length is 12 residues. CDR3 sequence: CSASQQGYEQYF. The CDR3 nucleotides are TGCAGTGCTAGTCAACAGGGGTACGAGCAGTACTTC.